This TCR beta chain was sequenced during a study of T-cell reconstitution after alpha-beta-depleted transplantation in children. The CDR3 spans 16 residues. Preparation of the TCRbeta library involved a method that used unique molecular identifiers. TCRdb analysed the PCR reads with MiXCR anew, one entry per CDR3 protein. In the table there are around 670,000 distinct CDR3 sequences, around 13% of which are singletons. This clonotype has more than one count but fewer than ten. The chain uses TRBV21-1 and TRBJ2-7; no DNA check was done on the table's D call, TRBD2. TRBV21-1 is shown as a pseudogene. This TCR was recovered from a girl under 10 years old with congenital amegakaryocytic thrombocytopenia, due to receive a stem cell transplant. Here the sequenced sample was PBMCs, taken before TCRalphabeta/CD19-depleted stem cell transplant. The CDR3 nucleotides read TGTGCCAGCAGCAAAGCCCTAGCGGGGGTTTCCTACGAGCAGTACTTC. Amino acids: CASSKALAGVSYEQYF.